One sample yielded the 28 T cell receptor beta chains listed below, sequenced in a study of regulatory T cells. Findings of the study overall: In CD3G-deficient patients, conventional CD4+ T cells were enriched for hydrophobic CDR3 residues at positions 6 and 7.

Which antigens these TCRs recognize remains unknown. The PCR used 52 TRBV and 13 TRBJ primers. Produced via immunoSEQ multiplex PCR; TCRdb's table is partial and in-frame only. The table includes some 20,000 clones, approximately 91% detected once. Sequenced material: conventional CD4+ T cells sorted from blood. The receptors were gathered from a child between 10 and 17 years old with CD3G deficiency.

The chain has TRBV7-9 and TRBJ1-2; 7 bases agree with TRBD1. The CDR3 covers 13 residues. J lost 8 bases, V lost 3 bases, and 6 bases had no gene match. CDR1 is SEHNR, CDR2 FQNEAQ, per germline (reference sequence). CDR3: CASSFPGGAGYTF. CDR3 nucleotides: TGTGCCAGCAGCTTCCCAGGGGGGGCCGGCTACACCTTC.

The chain carries TRBV6-1 and TRBJ2-1; the match to TRBD1 covers 11 bases. The V gene end was trimmed by 8 bases and the J gene end by 7 bases; junction bases not matched to a gene: 7. The CDR3 has 14 residues. Germline V lookup: CDR1 MNHNS, CDR2 SASEGT. CDR3 sequence (DNA): TGTGCCAGCGGACGGACAGGGGGCCGAAATGAGCAGTTCTTC. The encoded protein is CASGRTGGRNEQFF.

The chain links TRBV6-1 to TRBJ2-1, with TRBD1 as a possible D gene (6 bases). The V and J ends lost 5 bases and 4 bases respectively, with 6 bases between them. Germline values: CDR1 MNHNS, CDR2 SASEGT. The CDR3 extends over 12 amino acids. The CDR3 spells CASSTGYNEQFF. CDR3 coding DNA: TGTGCCAGCAGTACAGGGTACAATGAGCAGTTCTTC.

V usage is TRBV11-3 and J usage is TRBJ2-5, with D unresolved. This CDR3 is 12 amino acids long. The V and J ends lost 0 bases and 5 bases respectively, with 4 bases between them. The germline gives CDR1 SGHNT, CDR2 YENEEA. CDR3 amino acids: CASSLDRETQYF. Here the CDR3 DNA reads TGTGCCAGCAGCTTAGATCGTGAGACCCAGTACTTC.

Comment on this clone: A read error may produce the germline difference seen at one junction end. Within the sample, other DNA sequences also encode this same CDR3. The CDR3 coding sequence is TGTGCCAGCGGCTGGTCTCCGGGACAACCCGCTTTGCACTTC. Amino acids: CASGWSPGQPALHF. This chain uses TRBV28 with TRBJ2-5, with a possible D match to TRBD1 (6 bases). This CDR3 is 14 amino acids long. CDR1 and CDR2 from the germline V gene are MDHEN and SYDVKM.

The chain has TRBV7-9 and TRBJ2-3, with TRBD1 identical over 7 bases. CDR1 and CDR2 from the germline V gene are SEHNR and FQNEAQ (reference sequence). Unmatched junction bases numbered 9, after V lost 0 bases and J lost 6 bases. The CDR3 has 16 residues. CDR3 sequence (DNA): TGTGCCAGCAGCTTAGCTACGGGACAGTCATCCGATACGCAGTATTTT. This gives the protein CASSLATGQSSDTQYF.

This clone appeared a single time. The chain uses TRBV28 and TRBJ1-5; D is undetermined. Trimming shortened V by 5 bases and J by 1 base, and 15 bases separated the two germline ends. CDR3 length: 16 amino acids. Germline-derived CDR1 and CDR2 are MDHEN and SYDVKM. CDR3 region: CASSPSWRGSNQPQHF. CDR3 in DNA: TGTGCCAGCAGTCCCTCGTGGCGTGGCAGCAATCAGCCCCAGCATTTT.

The gene calls are TRBV21-1 and TRBJ2-1; TRBD2, the D gene given by the table, was not confirmed from the DNA. TRBV21-1 is shown as a pseudogene. The CDR3 spans 16 residues. CDR3 sequence reads: CASSKAGTFLYNEQFF. CDR3 bases: TGTGCCAGCAGCAAAGCCGGGACTTTCCTATACAATGAGCAGTTCTTC.

This clone occurred a few times. V and J are TRBV28 and TRBJ2-6, with a weak D call TRBD1 (5 bases). Trimming cost V 6 bases and J 0 bases, with 18 bases left between them. The CDR3 consists of 18 residues. Germline V gene data show CDR1 as MDHEN and CDR2 as SYDVKM. The DNA of the CDR3 is TGTGCCAGCAGACATCGACGGACAAGTACCTCTGGGGCCAACGTCCTGACTTTC. Protein: CASRHRRTSTSGANVLTF.

This sequence joins TRBV28 and TRBJ1-1; maybe TRBD1 (5 bases). The germline gives CDR1 MDHEN, CDR2 SYDVKM. Trimming took 5 bases from V and 2 from J, leaving 12 bases between them. The CDR3 loop spans 14 amino acids. The CDR3 spells CASSPTAINTEAFF. CDR3 in DNA: TGTGCCAGCAGTCCGACAGCGATAAACACTGAAGCTTTCTTT.

This chain uses TRBV5-1 with TRBJ2-5; maybe TRBD2 (5 bases). This CDR3 is 13 amino acids long. V gave up 7 bases and J gave up 2 bases, with 12 bases separating them. Germline CDR1 SGHRS, CDR2 YFSETQ. The CDR3 DNA sequence: TGCGCCAGCCGGGGAAAACCTCAAGAGACCCAGTACTTC. It codes for CASRGKPQETQYF.

The chain joins TRBV28 to TRBJ2-7, with D perhaps being TRBD1 or TRBD2 (5 bases each). Germline V gene sequence: CDR1 MDHEN, CDR2 SYDVKM. The CDR3 is made up of 16 amino acids. V lost 5 bases to trimming and J lost 4 bases, with 21 bases between them. CDR3 residues: CASSRSGSPGAYEQYF. The CDR3 DNA follows: TGTGCCAGCAGTCGCTCCGGGTCCCCCGGGGCATACGAGCAGTACTTC.

This chain links TRBV6-1 with TRBJ2-7; 9 bases match TRBD1. CDR1 is MNHNS and CDR2 is SASEGT in the germline V gene. With V trimmed by 7 bases and J by 6 bases, 13 bases remained unmatched. This CDR3 is built from 15 residues. CDR3 sequence reads: CASTKGQGSAGEQYF. CDR3 sequence (DNA): TGTGCCAGCACGAAAGGACAGGGGAGCGCAGGCGAGCAGTACTTC.

This chain uses TRBV6-1 with TRBJ2-5; no reliable D call. Germline V gene lookup returns CDR1 MNHNS and CDR2 SASEGT. CDR3 length: 10 amino acids. V was cut by 1 base and J by 9 bases, with 3 bases left in between. CDR3: CASSEVAQYF. The CDR3, as DNA: TGTGCCAGCAGTGAAGTAGCCCAGTACTTC.

This clone has more than one count but fewer than ten. This rearrangement joins TRBV6-1 to TRBJ2-7, with 8 bases fitting TRBD2. The junction had 1 base not matched to a gene; V was cut back by 6 bases and J by 0 bases. The CDR3 totals 13 residues. Per the germline V gene, CDR1 is MNHNS and CDR2 is SASEGT. The CDR3, as DNA: TGTGCCAGCAGGAGCGGGGGCTCCTACGAGCAGTACTTC. It codes for CASRSGGSYEQYF.

The rearrangement links TRBV7-9 to TRBJ2-5; a weak D match, TRBD2 (5 bases). V was pared by 5 bases and J by 2 bases, with 12 bases between. Germline V CDR1 and CDR2: SEHNR, FQNEAQ (reference sequence). This CDR3 has 14 amino acids. The CDR3 loop is CASSPLTGQETQYF. For the CDR3, the DNA is TGTGCCAGCAGCCCCCTTACGGGGCAAGAGACCCAGTACTTC.

The J gene is TRBJ2-7, the V gene TRBV11-2; D might be TRBD1 (5 bases). Per germline, CDR1 SGHAT and CDR2 FQNNGV. V was clipped by 1 base and J by 6 bases, with 19 bases between them. The CDR3 has 16 amino acids. CDR3 region: CASSLVSQGRFSEQYF. The CDR3 coding sequence is TGTGCCAGCAGCTTAGTTAGTCAGGGTAGATTCTCCGAGCAGTACTTC.

This clone was found once. The V and J genes are TRBV28 and TRBJ2-7; D may match TRBD1 or TRBD2 (6 bases each). The CDR3 is 15 residues long. Germline loops: CDR1 MDHEN, CDR2 SYDVKM. V lost 6 bases and J lost 3, with 18 bases in between. CDR3 nucleotides: TGTGCCAGCAGGGGGGGCGGGGCGAACGGCTACGAGCAGTACTTC. Protein: CASRGGGANGYEQYF.

This sequence joins TRBV5-1 and TRBJ2-3; D is ambiguous. The V and J ends lost 0 bases and 3 bases respectively, with 11 bases between them. Germline V CDR1 and CDR2: SGHRS, YFSETQ. The CDR3 loop spans 15 amino acids. The CDR3: CASSLGAHPTDTQYF. The CDR3 DNA is TGCGCCAGCAGCTTGGGGGCGCACCCGACAGATACGCAGTATTTT.

The gene calls are TRBV5-1 and TRBJ2-3, with TRBD1 matching over 7 bases. This CDR3 has 15 amino acids. V shed 0 bases and J 5 bases; nucleotides not matched to a gene: 6. Germline V gene lookup returns CDR1 SGHRS and CDR2 YFSETQ. The DNA for the CDR3 is TGCGCCAGCAGCTTGGAGGGGAACAGGGGAGATACGCAGTATTTT. Translated, it gives CASSLEGNRGDTQYF.

This chain uses TRBV5-1 with TRBJ2-5, with 8 bases that match TRBD2. V dropped 4 bases and J dropped 3; count of bases not matched to a gene: 8. CDR1 and CDR2 from the germline V gene are SGHRS and YFSETQ. The CDR3 covers 15 residues. The CDR3 coding sequence is TGCGCCAGCAGCGGCGGACTAGCCCCTGAAGAGACCCAGTACTTC. It codes for CASSGGLAPEETQYF.

The V gene is TRBV19, the J gene TRBJ2-3; D might be TRBD1 (5 bases). Trimming pared 3 bases from V and 4 bases from J, leaving 14 bases between. The CDR3 is 15 amino acids. Germline V CDR1 and CDR2: LNHDA, SQIVND (reference sequence). The CDR3 nucleotides are TGTGCCAGTAGTATTGGGCAGGGCACGGCAGATACGCAGTATTTT. This translates into CASSIGQGTADTQYF.

The V and J genes are TRBV28 and TRBJ2-6; the D is unclear. CDR3 size: 16 residues. V was clipped by 8 bases and J by 1 base, with 15 bases between them. From germline, CDR1 is MDHEN and CDR2 SYDVKM. CDR3 coding DNA: TGTGCCAGCTCCGAACCAGGAACTTCTGGGGCCAACGTCCTGACTTTC. This encodes CASSEPGTSGANVLTF.

This rearrangement joins TRBV5-1 to TRBJ2-7, with TRBD2 matching over 7 bases. This CDR3 has 13 amino acids. V dropped 5 bases and J dropped 5; count of bases not matched to a gene: 7. CDR1 and CDR2 from the germline V gene are SGHRS and YFSETQ. The DNA for the CDR3 is TGCGCCAGCAGTTATGCGGGGGTAGACGAGCAGTACTTC. It yields the protein CASSYAGVDEQYF.

The chain uses TRBV10-3 and TRBJ1-5; tentative D call: TRBD1 (6 bases). The V gene lost 2 bases and the J gene lost 4 bases, with 6 bases spanning the gap. The CDR3 length is 13 residues. The germline CDR1 and CDR2 sequences are ENHRY and SYGVKD. The CDR3: CAISEDRNQPQHF. The DNA for the CDR3 is TGTGCCATCAGTGAGGACAGGAATCAGCCCCAGCATTTT.

This clone was recorded once. The V call is TRBV28, the J call TRBJ2-3, with D perhaps matching TRBD2 (5 bases). The CDR3 is 14 amino acids. CDR1 is MDHEN, CDR2 SYDVKM, per germline. V was trimmed by 6 bases and J by 3 bases, leaving 13 bases between them. The CDR3 here is CASSLGRGTDTQYF. CDR3 bases: TGTGCCAGCAGCCTCGGCCGAGGGACAGATACGCAGTATTTT.

This clone appeared a single time. The chain recombines TRBV5-1 with TRBJ2-3; D possibly corresponds to TRBD2 (6 bases). CDR1 SGHRS and CDR2 YFSETQ come from the germline V gene. V lost 5 bases, J lost 1 base, and 11 bases lay in between. The CDR3 sequence is 14 residues long. The CDR3 loop is CASRISGGTDTQYF. The CDR3, as DNA: TGCGCCAGCAGAATTAGCGGTGGCACAGATACGCAGTATTTT.

This clone was observed once. The chain employs TRBV28 and TRBJ2-7; 7 positions match TRBD2. CDR1 is MDHEN, CDR2 SYDVKM, per germline. The length of the CDR3 is 14 residues. The J segment lost 0 bases and the V segment lost 3 bases, leaving 2 bases of the junction unmatched. The CDR3 nucleotides read TGTGCCAGCAGTTTGGGGGGGTCCTCCTACGAGCAGTACTTC. Translation: CASSLGGSSYEQYF.